These 28 T cell receptor beta chains share one sample of origin, sequenced in a study of OX40 agonist ivuxolimab in advanced cancers. Sequencing was performed with immunoSEQ multiplex PCR; in TCRdb, only in-frame clones are kept and a portion is missing. The data show tens of thousands of clones, with roughly 88% seen just once and approximately 0.76% held by the top ten. The source material was CD4+ or CD8+ T cells sorted from blood, sampled in a trial of the OX40 agonist ivuxolimab. The receptors here all came from an adult with an advanced solid tumor such as melanoma, head and neck, liver or kidney cancer.

The rearrangement joins TRBV28 to TRBJ2-1, with D possibly being TRBD1 (6 bases). CDR3 length: 15 amino acids. The V gene's germline CDR1 is MDHEN and CDR2 SYDVKM. With 3 bases removed from V and 4 bases from J, the gap between germline ends came to 13 bases. The CDR3 spells CASSLLGQLYNEQFF. CDR3 sequence (DNA): TGTGCCAGCAGTTTGCTTGGACAGTTATACAATGAGCAGTTCTTC.

This chain joins TRBV28 and TRBJ1-5; 8 positions match TRBD1. Germline CDR1 MDHEN, CDR2 SYDVKM. The trim removed 3 bases at V and 2 bases at J, leaving 3 bases unmatched. The CDR3 consists of 15 residues. This chain's CDR3 is CASSLTGVRNQPQHF. In nucleotides, the CDR3 is TGTGCCAGCAGTTTGACAGGGGTTCGCAATCAGCCCCAGCATTTT.

The gene calls are TRBV28 and TRBJ2-1, with 8 bases that match TRBD2. This CDR3 has 16 residues. Looked up from germline, CDR1 is MDHEN and CDR2 is SYDVKM. V lost 1 base to trimming and J lost 4 bases; unmatched junction nucleotides: 6. In DNA, the CDR3 is TGTGCCAGCAGTTTATTCCAGGGACTAGTTTACAATGAGCAGTTCTTC. It yields the protein CASSLFQGLVYNEQFF.

The V gene is TRBV30, the J gene TRBJ2-1; 9 bases are shared with TRBD2. V shed 3 bases, J shed 6 bases, and the junction held 9 bases outside the gene matches. The CDR3 consists of 15 residues. Germline CDR1 GTSNPN, CDR2 SVGIG (reference sequence). CDR3 in amino acids: CAWRPQGSGSNEQFF. The CDR3 nucleotides read TGTGCCTGGAGGCCTCAGGGTAGCGGGAGCAATGAGCAGTTCTTC.

V gene TRBV18 combines with J gene TRBJ2-5; D unresolved. The V and J ends lost 2 bases and 5 bases respectively, with 12 bases between them. This CDR3 region has 14 residues. CDR1 and CDR2 from the germline V gene are KGHSH and LQKENI. The CDR3 coding sequence is TGTGCCAGCTCACCATTTCGAGATGAGGAGACCCAGTACTTC. Encoded protein: CASSPFRDEETQYF.

V gene TRBV7-3 combines with J gene TRBJ2-7, with TRBD1 identical over 10 bases. The germline CDR1 and CDR2 sequences are SGHTA and FQGTGA. V trimming: 5 bases; J trimming: 7 bases; junction bases outside the gene matches: 8. CDR3 length equals 14 residues. The DNA of the CDR3 is TGTGCCAGCAGCCTAAGACAGGGGGCGCGGGAGCAGTACTTC. Translating gives CASSLRQGAREQYF.

This chain connects TRBV28 to TRBJ2-2; possible D gene TRBD1, 6 bases. CDR1 and CDR2 from the germline V gene are MDHEN and SYDVKM. The CDR3 has 15 amino acids. V was trimmed by 9 bases and J by 7 bases, leaving 21 bases between them. The CDR3 coding sequence is TGTGCCAGTTTACCTGGGGGCCGGACGATCGGGGAGCTGTTTTTT. Protein product: CASLPGGRTIGELFF. Filled out from reference TRBV28 and TRBJ2-2, the complete variable domain reads DVKVTQSSRYLVKRTGEKVFLECVQDMDHENMFWYRQDPGLGLRLIYFSYDVKMKEKGDIPEGYSVSREKKERFSLILESASTNQTSMYLCASLPGGRTIGELFFGEGSRLTVL.

This chain uses TRBV11-2 with TRBJ1-1; 9 positions match TRBD1. This CDR3 has 16 residues. Germline-derived CDR1 and CDR2 are SGHAT and FQNNGV. J was trimmed by 2 bases and V by 3 bases; bases with no gene match: 7. The CDR3 region is CASSLGTGPLNTEAFF. DNA of the CDR3: TGTGCCAGCAGCTTGGGGACAGGGCCCCTTAACACTGAAGCTTTCTTT. The whole variable domain, remainder taken from reference TRBV11-2 and TRBJ1-1, is EAGVAQSPRYKIIEKRQSVAFWCNPISGHATLYWYQQILGQGPKLLIQFQNNGVVDDSQLPKDRFSAERLKGVDSTLKIQPAKLEDSAVYLCASSLGTGPLNTEAFFGQGTRLTVV.

The rearrangement joins TRBV27 to TRBJ2-3, with D tentatively TRBD1 (6 bases). Germline-derived CDR1 and CDR2 are MNHEY and SMNVEV (reference sequence). The V end lost 5 bases, the J end lost 3 bases, and 12 bases lay between the germline ends. The CDR3 loop spans 14 amino acids. The CDR3 nucleotides are TGTGCCAGCAGTGTGGGGGCAGGGACAGATACGCAGTATTTT. It is translated as CASSVGAGTDTQYF.

This clone turned up a few times. A read error may account for a junction end that differs from germline. The chain carries TRBV7-7 and TRBJ2-5; D might be TRBD1 (5 bases). The CDR3 spans 14 residues. Per germline, CDR1 SSHAT and CDR2 FNYEAQ (reference sequence). CDR3 nucleotides: TGTGCTAGCAGCTTAGATAGGGGCCAAGAGACCCAGTACTTC. It specifies CASSLDRGQETQYF.

In its sample, this clone was seen once. The V and J genes are TRBV11-2 and TRBJ1-1; D ambiguous. Per germline, CDR1 SGHAT and CDR2 FQNNGV. The CDR3 covers 13 residues. Deletions cut 1 base from V and 1 base from J, with 4 bases between. The chain's CDR3 is CASSLVENTEAFF. The CDR3 DNA follows: TGTGCCAGCAGCTTAGTTGAGAACACTGAAGCTTTCTTT. The full variable domain, in which reference TRBV11-2 and TRBJ1-1 provide the parts outside the CDR3, is EAGVAQSPRYKIIEKRQSVAFWCNPISGHATLYWYQQILGQGPKLLIQFQNNGVVDDSQLPKDRFSAERLKGVDSTLKIQPAKLEDSAVYLCASSLVENTEAFFGQGTRLTVV.

The chain links TRBV9 to TRBJ2-3; no definite D call. Germline lookup yields CDR1 SGDLS and CDR2 YYNGEE. The CDR3 sequence is 17 residues long. Between the trimmed V and J ends, which lost 0 bases and 3 bases, there was a span of 17 bases. In nucleotides, the CDR3 is TGTGCCAGCAGCGTAGCTTACGATCTGATGGGTACAGATACGCAGTATTTT. This sequence encodes CASSVAYDLMGTDTQYF. The complete variable domain, with remaining parts taken from reference TRBV9 and TRBJ2-3, reads DSGVTQTPKHLITATGQRVTLRCSPRSGDLSVYWYQQSLDQGLQFLIQYYNGEERAKGNILERFSAQQFPDLHSELNLSSLELGDSALYFCASSVAYDLMGTDTQYFGPGTRLTVL.

The V call is TRBV28, the J call TRBJ2-1; TRBD1 matches 10 bases. Germline CDR1 reads MDHEN; CDR2 reads SYDVKM. V lost 6 bases, J lost 6 bases, and 11 bases stayed unmatched. The CDR3 spans 16 residues. As DNA, the CDR3 is TGTGCCAGCAGACCGGATCCGGGACAGGGGTCCAATGAGCAGTTCTTC. Translating gives CASRPDPGQGSNEQFF.

The gene calls are TRBV15 and TRBJ2-6, with D uncertain. The CDR3 totals 16 residues. Germline CDR1 LNHNV, CDR2 YYDKDF (reference sequence). V lost 0 bases and J 8 bases, leaving 14 bases between the germline ends. The DNA of the CDR3 is TGTGCCACCAGCAGAGAGGGTGGGCCTTTGACCAACGTCCTGACTTTC. Translation gives CATSREGGPLTNVLTF.

The rearrangement uses TRBV2 and TRBJ2-7; 9 nucleotides agree with TRBD1. CDR3 length: 14 residues. V shed 4 bases and J 3 bases; nucleotides not matched to a gene: 4. Germline assignment: CDR1 SNHLY and CDR2 FYNNEI. In DNA, the CDR3 is TGTGCCAGCAGTGTGGACAGGGGCAACTACGAGCAGTACTTC. Its translation is CASSVDRGNYEQYF.

This clone came up once. V is TRBV10-3 and J is TRBJ1-3; the D is unclear. The CDR3 consists of 15 residues. Deletions cut 4 bases from V and 0 bases from J, with 10 bases between. Germline CDR1 and CDR2: ENHRY and SYGVKD. CDR3: CAISGSADSGNTIYF. CDR3 bases: TGTGCCATCAGTGGTTCGGCTGACTCTGGAAACACCATATATTTT.

The chain employs TRBV30 and TRBJ2-7; 7 positions agree with TRBD2. Germline values: CDR1 GTSNPN, CDR2 SVGIG (reference sequence). The CDR3 extends over 15 amino acids. The junction had 9 bases not matched to a gene; V was cut back by 1 base and J by 3 bases. The CDR3 bases are TGTGCCTGGAGTGCCTCACTAGCGAGGAACTACGAGCAGTACTTC. It is translated as CAWSASLARNYEQYF.

The genes are TRBV19 and TRBJ2-3; 12 positions match TRBD2. The CDR3 length is 17 residues. V shed 3 bases and J 4 bases; nucleotides not matched to a gene: 8. Germline V CDR1 and CDR2: LNHDA, SQIVND (reference sequence). The CDR3 region has the DNA TGTGCCAGTAGTATGATGAGACTAGCGGGAGCCGCAGATACGCAGTATTTT. Translating gives CASSMMRLAGAADTQYF.

The V and J genes are TRBV9 and TRBJ1-1; tentative D call: TRBD1 (5 bases). From germline, CDR1 is SGDLS and CDR2 YYNGEE. The V end was cut by 3 bases, the J end by 3 bases, with 12 bases between. The CDR3 runs to 14 residues. CDR3 nucleotides: TGTGCCAGCAGCGCCGGTGGGGCCCACACTGAAGCTTTCTTT. It specifies CASSAGGAHTEAFF.

In the case of this clone: Sequence at one end of the junction differs from germline and may be a read error. The rearrangement uses TRBV28 and TRBJ2-1, with 9 bases identical to TRBD2. Germline V gives CDR1 MDHEN, CDR2 SYDVKM. This CDR3 has 11 amino acids. The CDR3 spells CASSYGLATIF. In DNA, the CDR3 is TGTGCCAGCAGTTACGGACTAGCGACCATCTTC.

This chain joins TRBV10-3 and TRBJ1-3; D perhaps matches TRBD1 (5 bases). The CDR3 spans 12 residues. Looked up from germline, CDR1 is ENHRY and CDR2 is SYGVKD. Trimming pared 11 bases from V and 1 base from J, leaving 9 bases between. The CDR3 DNA follows: TGTGCCGTGGGGGATTCTGGAAACACCATATATTTT. Its translation: CAVGDSGNTIYF.

CDR3 protein: CASSQNQGRTGNTIYF. The DNA of the CDR3 is TGCGCCAGCAGCCAAAACCAGGGGAGAACTGGAAACACCATATATTTT. The gene calls are TRBV4-1 and TRBJ1-3, with D possibly being TRBD1 (6 bases). CDR1 and CDR2 (germline): MGHRA, YSYEKL. Trimming pared 2 bases from V and 2 bases from J, leaving 13 bases between. CDR3 size: 16 residues.

This sequence joins TRBV2 and TRBJ2-1; TRBD1 is a possible D gene (9 bases). The CDR3 contains 19 residues. Germline lookup yields CDR1 SNHLY and CDR2 FYNNEI. Trimming took off 6 bases at V and 1 base at J, with 25 bases between the two ends. CDR3 sequence: CASSARQGGLAGSYNEQFF. The CDR3 coding sequence is TGTGCCAGCAGCGCCAGACAGGGGGGATTAGCGGGATCCTACAATGAGCAGTTCTTC. The variable domain in full, completed from reference TRBV2 and TRBJ2-1, reads EPEVTQTPSHQVTQMGQEVILRCVPISNHLYFYWYRQILGQKVEFLVSFYNNEISEKSEIFDDQFSVERPDGSNFTLKIRSTKLEDSAMYFCASSARQGGLAGSYNEQFFGPGTRLTVL.

The rearrangement joins TRBV5-1 to TRBJ2-1; D call uncertain. Germline-derived CDR1 and CDR2 are SGHRS and YFSETQ. The CDR3 consists of 13 residues. Trimming cost V 3 bases and J 3 bases, with 7 bases left between them. The CDR3 sequence is CASSSPFYNEQFF. As DNA, the CDR3 is TGCGCCAGCAGCTCGCCCTTCTACAATGAGCAGTTCTTC. Looking up the rest from reference TRBV5-1 and TRBJ2-1 gives the full variable domain: KAGVTQTPRYLIKTRGQQVTLSCSPISGHRSVSWYQQTPGQGLQFLFEYFSETQRNKGNFPGRFSGRQFSNSRSEMNVSTLELGDSALYLCASSSPFYNEQFFGPGTRLTVL.

The chain employs TRBV29-1 and TRBJ1-1; D gene uncertain. V was clipped by 2 bases and J by 7 bases, with 11 bases between them. The germline gives CDR1 SQVTM, CDR2 ANQGSEA. There are 12 residues in the CDR3. CDR3 loop: CSVEHQSNEAFF. CDR3 nucleotide sequence: TGCAGCGTTGAACACCAATCTAATGAAGCTTTCTTT.

V gene TRBV29-1 combines with J gene TRBJ2-5, with 12 bases fitting TRBD2. The CDR3 sequence is 16 residues long. Losses at the gene ends were 6 bases for V and 7 bases for J; bases not matched to a gene: 15. The V gene's germline CDR1 is SQVTM and CDR2 ANQGSEA. CDR3 amino acids: CSVSPGLAGQTGTQYF. The DNA for the CDR3 is TGCAGCGTATCTCCGGGACTAGCGGGCCAAACGGGGACCCAGTACTTC.

The gene calls are TRBV19 and TRBJ2-5; tentative D call: TRBD2 (6 bases). Germline assignment: CDR1 LNHDA and CDR2 SQIVND (reference sequence). V lost 3 bases and J lost 5, with 16 bases in between. The CDR3 has 15 residues. The DNA of the CDR3 is TGTGCCAGTAGTATGAGAAGGGAGGTCGGGGAGACCCAGTACTTC. It codes for CASSMRREVGETQYF.

The rearrangement links TRBV9 to TRBJ2-7, with D possibly being TRBD2 (5 bases). V lost 3 bases, J lost 0 bases, and 16 bases lay in between. Per the germline V gene, CDR1 is SGDLS and CDR2 is YYNGEE. CDR3 length: 16 residues. CDR3 bases: TGTGCCAGCAGCGCCCAGCGCAATAGCGTCTCCTACGAGCAGTACTTC. This codes for CASSAQRNSVSYEQYF.